This TCR beta chain was observed in a study of cytomegalovirus exposure and HLA in healthy donors. As for the study in general: Of the donors genotyped, 398 in all, 75% to 85% fell in the Caucasian-associated ancestry cluster.

PCR was performed using 60 Vbeta and 13 Jbeta primers. Only in-frame clones appear in the TCRdb table, and some are missing; sequencing was by immunoSEQ multiplex PCR. The profile shows 90,000 to 100,000 clones, about 77% of them singletons. Germline loops: CDR1 MDHEN, CDR2 SYDVKM. This CDR3 has 15 amino acids. Deletions cut 2 bases from V and 1 base from J, with 11 bases between. Each donor's status was that of a healthy bone marrow donor. The chain is built from TRBV28 and TRBJ1-1, with D possibly being TRBD1 (6 bases). Material: PBMCs. This sequence was found in a woman aged 40 to 49 in good health and CMV-seronegative. In DNA, the CDR3 is TGTGCCAGCAGTTTACAGGGGTGGGGGAACACTGAAGCTTTCTTT. This sequence encodes CASSLQGWGNTEAFF. Full variable domain (rest looked up from reference TRBV28 and TRBJ1-1): DVKVTQSSRYLVKRTGEKVFLECVQDMDHENMFWYRQDPGLGLRLIYFSYDVKMKEKGDIPEGYSVSREKKERFSLILESASTNQTSMYLCASSLQGWGNTEAFFGQGTRLTVV.